The clone carrying this T cell receptor (beta chain) was detected ten times or more. Germline V CDR1 and CDR2: SGHTS, YDEGEE. The CDR3 consists of 13 residues. Trimming removed 2 bases from V and 5 bases from J, with 10 bases in between. This specimen comes from a study of blood T cell repertoires in COVID-19. Original analysis: Amplifying reference gene primers gave estimates of nucleated cell counts. Generated by immunoSEQ multiplex PCR, the TCRdb table keeps only in-frame clones and is missing some. V, J and clone size reflect that table, while D and trimming were determined from the DNA. The data contain roughly 120,000 clones, roughly nine tenths of them singletons.

The sequencing sample was made of peripheral blood. The TCR originated in an older man who had recovered from COVID-19. The gene calls are TRBV5-8 and TRBJ1-2, with D perhaps matching TRBD1 (5 bases). The CDR3, as DNA: TGTGCCAGCAGCTTACCAGGGAGGTATGGCTACACCTTC. Translation: CASSLPGRYGYTF.